The TCR beta chain under discussion was sequenced for a study of blood T cells in healthy people across ages. Total RNA, at least 5.5 micrograms per sample, came from PBMCs. With regard to this clonotype: Antigen: not known.

V lost 6 bases, J lost 5 bases, and 16 bases lay in between. The CDR3 covers 14 residues. Points from the study as a whole: Measured against age, TCR beta diversity per million T cells decreased in a roughly linear manner. The unsorted PBMCs prevented any conclusive comparison of naive versus antigen-experienced cells.

The second PCR ran about 6 to 11 cycles with a sample-barcoded 5' primer and J-beta primers. All samples gave at least 2.5 million CDR3-containing paired-end reads. TCRdb independently ran MiXCR on the 5' RACE reads; one entry per CDR3 protein. The table lists roughly 1,700,000 distinct CDR3 sequences, 28% of them singletons. Sequencing was done on a sample of blood. This TCR was recovered from a woman in her 30s in good health. The chain recombines TRBV12-3 or TRBV12-4 with TRBJ2-5, with D possibly TRBD2 on 6 matching bases. The CDR3 spells CASSVAGLPETQYF. In DNA form, the CDR3 reads TGTGCCAGCAGCGTGGCGGGGCTTCCGGAGACCCAGTACTTC.